This TCR beta chain was observed in a study of T cells in localized non-small cell lung cancer. Overall study results and limits: When the top 100 tumor clones were examined, a median about 60 of them also appeared in the adjacent lung, which was paired and uninvolved.

Clones were sequenced by immunoSEQ multiplex PCR, and TCRdb holds only the in-frame ones, with some missing. The sample consists of some 52,000 clones, about three quarters of them appearing once. About this clone: Its cognate antigen is unknown.

Germline V gene data show CDR1 as SGHTS and CDR2 as YDEGEE. Between the trimmed V and J ends, which lost 4 bases and 3 bases, there was a span of 14 bases. The CDR3 runs 14 residues. This rearrangement joins TRBV5-8 to TRBJ2-7; the D gene is possibly TRBD1 (5 bases). This TCR was recovered from a woman aged 40-69 years with stage II lung adenocarcinoma. The sample in question was PBMCs, obtained before any cancer treatment. As DNA, the CDR3 is TGTGCCAGCAGCCGACCGGACATTTACTACGAGCAGTACTTC. This sequence encodes CASSRPDIYYEQYF.